Described below is a single T cell receptor (beta chain) sequence and its context. This clonotype was seen a few times. Its antigen specificity is not known. No much larger clone exists at a distance of one base, and base qualities are not known. This entry belongs to a study of CD8 T cells in ankylosing spondylitis (dated 2017 in TCRdb). Turning to the overall study: To find TCR variants linked to disease, the study profiled T cell receptor beta repertoires in ankylosing spondylitis patients and healthy donors. In total, the full study cohort was made up of 100 to 140 healthy donors and about two dozen ankylosing spondylitis patients. Peripheral blood was sampled, and synovial fluid was also collected from ankylosing spondylitis patients. What the research found in general, with its limitations: The disease-linked clones were reported to be significantly enriched in matched synovial fluid samples from ankylosing spondylitis patients. Some TCR beta motif variants had previously been reported in synovial fluid and blood of reactive arthritis patients, which suggested common disease-initiation mechanisms. Blood from ankylosing spondylitis patients appeared to be characterized by a TCR beta motif composed of under 10 highly homologous amino acid variants. The disease-linked clones had a CD8+ phenotype and were found at relatively low frequencies in peripheral blood.

The listed sequencing device is Illumina HiSeq 2500. Quantitative 5'-RACE with molecular barcodes was used to prepare TCR beta libraries. The authors' pipeline ran thus. Disease-linked TCR variants were identified with a new computational method built on a probabilistic model of VDJ rearrangement. TCRdb's own reprocessing of the public reads used fastp at Q25 and MiXCR and kept productive beta chains. Each record represents a unique CDR3 protein, reported with the most common genes and DNA among its rows. What appears here as the V and J calls and clone size reflects TCRdb's work, not the paper's. The sample table shows roughly 440,000 distinct CDR3 sequences, and 17% are seen once. The top ten clonotypes cover over 1% of the sample. V lost 2 bases and J lost 4 bases; the stretch between them is 11 bases long. The germline V gene encodes CDR1 SGHTA and CDR2 FQGTGA. The CDR3 numbers 15 residues from cysteine through phenylalanine. The DNA shown is the 45-base CDR3, in frame from base 1.

This receptor chain uses TRBV7-3 and TRBJ2-2; tentative D gene TRBD2, with 6 bases matching. This receptor was obtained from a male donor with ankylosing spondylitis. The sample comprised blood, either unsorted or a sorted T cell fraction (not recorded which). The CDR3 amino acid sequence is: CASSLRLVGTGELFF. The sequenced DNA is TGTGCCAGCAGCTTACGACTAGTGGGCACCGGGGAGCTGTTTTTT.